This T cell receptor (beta chain) was obtained from a study of CD4 T cells in relation to SARS-CoV-2 and coronaviruses. V gave up 3 bases and J gave up 4 bases, with 9 bases separating them. The CDR3 contains 13 residues. The unexposed donors gave CD4+ T cells in about 2011-2019, prior to COVID-19. Naive and memory CD4+ T cells came from enriched cryopreserved PBMCs. Study-level findings and limits: Each donor contributed either pre-pandemic or post-infection samples, not both. In roughly 60% of donors, memory CD4+ clonotypes crossrecognized SARS-CoV-2 and at least one common cold coronavirus spike.

This clone was observed a single time. The target antigen is unknown. Sequencing used immunoSEQ multiplex PCR; TCRdb keeps in-frame clones, though not all of them. The sample lists about 59,000 clones; roughly 85% were seen once. Source material: memory CD4+ T cells from PBMCs. This TCR came from a human donor in good health. The J gene is TRBJ2-5, the V gene TRBV12-3 or TRBV12-4, with D hard to call. The CDR3 spells CASSFGFSETQYF. Written as DNA, the CDR3 is TGTGCCAGCAGTTTCGGCTTCTCAGAGACCCAGTACTTC.